This T cell receptor beta chain was obtained from a study of T cells in tumors after PD-1 blockade. This clone was seen just once. Assay used: immunoSEQ multiplex PCR; TCRdb lists only in-frame clones, some missing. The sample lists about 47,000 clones; approximately 75% were seen once. The germline V gene has CDR1 SGHRS and CDR2 YFSETQ. V lost 2 bases, J lost 4 bases, and 14 bases lay in between. The CDR3 contains 15 residues. The sequencing here drew on PBMCs, taken before anti-PD-1 treatment. The TCR originated in a human donor with basal cell carcinoma. The chain links TRBV5-1 to TRBJ2-3; D is possibly TRBD1 (6 bases). The CDR3, as DNA: TGCGCCAGCAGCTTTGGCAGGGGAAGCGCAGATACGCAGTATTTT. Translated, it gives CASSFGRGSADTQYF.